This T cell receptor beta chain comes out of a study of patients and donors after allogeneic stem cell transplantation. V lost 8 bases to trimming and J lost 11 bases; unmatched junction nucleotides: 7. Germline values: CDR1 MNHEY, CDR2 SVGEGT. This CDR3 region has 12 residues. One entry per CDR3 protein results from TCRdb running MiXCR on the RT-PCR reads. Seen here are 40,000 to 45,000 distinct CDR3 sequences, 25% to 40% observed once, and the top ten hold approximately 79%. Input material: blood, either unsorted or a sorted T cell fraction (not recorded which). This TCR was recovered from a human donor who was either an allogeneic HSCT recipient or a stem cell or donor lymphocyte infusion donor (not recorded which). It is not recorded whose cells these are; they may come from a transplant donor. This chain uses TRBV6-2 or TRBV6-3 with TRBJ2-1; 9 bases align to TRBD2. CDR3 residues: CASGNSGSKQFF. The CDR3 coding sequence is TGTGCCAGCGGAAATAGCGGGAGCAAGCAGTTCTTC.